This is a list of T cell receptor beta chains from one sample in a study of T cell repertoires in cytomegalovirus infection. TCRdb reprocessed the reads with MiXCR, giving one entry per CDR3 protein. The sample yields hundreds of thousands of distinct CDR3 sequences, roughly 15% seen once. The specimen was PBMCs. Source of these receptors: a human donor in good health (CMV status not recorded). Some clones in this sample may be carry-over from other donors' samples. Both conserved end residues are part of each CDR3.

V gene	J gene	CDR3 protein
TRBV9	TRBJ2-3	CASSEAAGGRTDTQYF
TRBV19	TRBJ1-5	CASSIGPNNQPRHF
TRBV7-8	TRBJ1-4	CASSRSGTGAEKLFF
TRBV7-3	TRBJ1-3	CASSLRPRGSPGNTIYF
TRBV7-9	TRBJ1-1	CASRETGMNTEAFF
TRBV7-9	TRBJ2-2	CASNHKADLVTGELFF
TRBV4-1	TRBJ2-3	CASSQGPALDTQYF
TRBV28	TRBJ1-2	CASSFADPVQGYTF
TRBV10-3	TRBJ2-3	CAISGESTPTDTQYF
TRBV4-2	TRBJ2-3	CASSRTSGGETDTQYF
TRBV15	TRBJ2-1	CATSRDHGGVTYNEQFF
TRBV5-1	TRBJ2-5	CASSFQRGGAETQYF
TRBV4-1	TRBJ2-3	CASSLQAPTDTSTDTQYF
TRBV7-8	TRBJ2-2	CASSLGGHVGELFF
TRBV20-1	TRBJ1-4	CSAFRGDQLSEKLFF
TRBV7-9	TRBJ2-7	CASSLEPGAIGSYEQYF
TRBV4-2	TRBJ2-3	CASSRRTSGSRGDSDTQYF
TRBV14	TRBJ1-6	CASSQEYGGRSPLHF
TRBV19	TRBJ1-1	CASSIPPYAEAFF
TRBV5-1	TRBJ2-7	CASSPTSGNLIEQYF
TRBV7-9	TRBJ2-7	CASSLVGADEQYF
TRBV20-1	TRBJ2-3	CSARDGRANRYF
TRBV6-2/TRBV6-3	TRBJ1-5	CASSYSGHQPQHF
TRBV4-1	TRBJ1-6	CASSQAGDLGNSPLHF
TRBV4-1	TRBJ1-5	CASSHPLTGNQPQHF
TRBV20-1	TRBJ1-1	CSARRYNTEAFF
TRBV7-6	TRBJ1-4	CASSQPTGRANEKLFF
TRBV18	TRBJ2-1	CASSPPSSSYNEQFF
TRBV12-3/TRBV12-4	TRBJ2-5	CASRTWAPGTGETQYF
TRBV2	TRBJ2-7	CASREAGWLYEQYF
TRBV5-1	TRBJ2-7	CASSLEAVGRDEQYF
TRBV18	TRBJ2-7	CASSSRTGGLPYEQYF
TRBV27	TRBJ1-1	CASRLQGANTEAFF
TRBV7-2	TRBJ2-1	CASSFLAGGPLTYNEQFF
TRBV5-8	TRBJ2-3	CASSLAKTSGGPDTQYF
TRBV9	TRBJ2-1	CASSSGGGGENNEQFF
TRBV5-4	TRBJ1-6	CASGLGQESSPLHF
TRBV27	TRBJ1-6	CASSLSSEGSYNSPLHF
TRBV2	TRBJ2-1	CASNEIPVGKSEQFF
TRBV28	TRBJ1-1	CASSPPTGSHTEAFF
TRBV10-3	TRBJ1-5	CAISEDRLSNQPQHF